The clone carrying this T cell receptor (beta chain) was detected ten times or more. The antigen remains unidentified. 5'RACE template switching added a universal primer site and UMIs to TCR cDNA. A single record per CDR3 protein comes from TCRdb applying MiXCR to the 5' RACE reads. The sample carries 250,000 to 400,000 distinct CDR3 sequences, approximately 4% recorded once. The CDR3 extends over 15 amino acids. The germline gives CDR1 MGHRA, CDR2 YSYEKL. The ends lost 4 bases at V and 3 bases at J; junction bases unmatched: 6. The data originate from a study of T cells after yellow fever vaccination. Study at large: Fractions low in cell number were prepared with SMART-Seq v4 Ultra Low Input. Study-level points and caveats: Post-booster repertoires again held most primary-vaccination clones (approximately 96% CD4, 75% to 90% CD8). Bulk-population clonotypes that are abundant could appear as contaminants in FACS-sorted repertoires.

This clonotype was obtained from a man aged 18 to 35 who received the YFV17D yellow fever vaccine. Source: PBMCs, taken 5 days after the yellow fever booster vaccination. The J gene is TRBJ2-5, the V gene TRBV4-1; 9 bases match TRBD1. CDR3 amino acids: CASSRSRTGEETQYF. CDR3 in DNA: TGCGCCAGCAGCCGGTCCCGGACAGGGGAAGAGACCCAGTACTTC.